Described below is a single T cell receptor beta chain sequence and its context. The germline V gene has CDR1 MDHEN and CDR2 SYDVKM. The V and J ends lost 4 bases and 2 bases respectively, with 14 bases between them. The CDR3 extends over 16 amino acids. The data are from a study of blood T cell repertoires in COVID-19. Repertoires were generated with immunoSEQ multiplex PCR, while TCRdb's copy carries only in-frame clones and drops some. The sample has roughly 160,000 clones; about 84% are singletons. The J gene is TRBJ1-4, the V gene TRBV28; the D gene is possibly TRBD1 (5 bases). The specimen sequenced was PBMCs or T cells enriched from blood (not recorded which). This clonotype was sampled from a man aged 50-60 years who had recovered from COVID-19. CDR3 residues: CASSSGTLTTNEKLFF. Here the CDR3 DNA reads TGTGCCAGCAGTTCCGGGACTCTCACGACTAATGAAAAACTGTTTTTT. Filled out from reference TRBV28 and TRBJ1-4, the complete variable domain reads DVKVTQSSRYLVKRTGEKVFLECVQDMDHENMFWYRQDPGLGLRLIYFSYDVKMKEKGDIPEGYSVSREKKERFSLILESASTNQTSMYLCASSSGTLTTNEKLFFGSGTQLSVL.